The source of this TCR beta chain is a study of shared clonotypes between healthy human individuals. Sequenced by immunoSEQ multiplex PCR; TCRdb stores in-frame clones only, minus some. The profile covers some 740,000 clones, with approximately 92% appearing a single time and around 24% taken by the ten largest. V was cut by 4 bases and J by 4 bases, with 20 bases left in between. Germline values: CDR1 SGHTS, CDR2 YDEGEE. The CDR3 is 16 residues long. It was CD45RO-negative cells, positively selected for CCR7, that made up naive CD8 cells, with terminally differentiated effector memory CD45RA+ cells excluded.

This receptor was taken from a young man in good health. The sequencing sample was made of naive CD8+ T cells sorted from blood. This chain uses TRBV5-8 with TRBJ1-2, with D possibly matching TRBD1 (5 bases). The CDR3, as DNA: TGTGCCAGCAGCCAGAATGCTTGGGGGACCCCCTATGGCTACACCTTC. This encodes CASSQNAWGTPYGYTF.